The 26 T cell receptor beta chains given below trace back to one sample, sequenced in a study of shared clonotypes between healthy human individuals. Generated by immunoSEQ multiplex PCR, the TCRdb table keeps only in-frame clones and is missing some. Among about 1 million clones listed, around 74% were seen once. Input material: memory CD4+ T cells sorted from blood. Subset: CD45RA-negative fraction. These receptor sequences come from a man younger than 35 in good health.

The chain joins TRBV5-5 to TRBJ2-1; D remains unclear. Germline CDR1 SGHKS, CDR2 YYEKEE (reference sequence). The CDR3 has 17 residues. Trimming removed 4 bases from V and 5 bases from J, with 22 bases in between. The CDR3: CASSLTQTWPRHNEQFF. The CDR3 region has the DNA TGTGCCAGCAGCCTGACGCAAACGTGGCCCAGGCACAATGAGCAGTTCTTC.

The V and J genes are TRBV27 and TRBJ1-1; D unclear. Germline-derived CDR1 and CDR2 are MNHEY and SMNVEV (reference sequence). Deletions cut 2 bases from V and 0 bases from J, with 10 bases between. The length of the CDR3 is 15 residues. The CDR3 region has the DNA TGTGCCAGCAGTTTAATAAACCGCATGAACACTGAAGCTTTCTTT. Protein product: CASSLINRMNTEAFF.

This clone has just one count. The chain recombines TRBV25-1 with TRBJ2-5; the match to TRBD2 covers 8 bases. Trimming removed 3 bases from V and 5 bases from J; junction bases left unmatched: 5. The CDR3 runs to 14 residues. CDR1 and CDR2 (germline): MGHDK, SYGVNS. CDR3 coding DNA: TGTGCCAGCAGTGACCCGGGGGGGCCGGAGACCCAGTACTTC. This codes for CASSDPGGPETQYF.

This clone was picked up a small number of times. J is TRBJ1-1 and V is TRBV19, with no clear D. Looked up from germline, CDR1 is LNHDA and CDR2 is SQIVND (reference sequence). V gave up 5 bases and J gave up 6 bases, with 7 bases separating them. The CDR3 is made up of 11 amino acids. The CDR3 region has the DNA TGTGCCAGTAGTTGGGGATCTGAAGCTTTCTTT. Its translation is CASSWGSEAFF.

The chain combines TRBV11-2 with TRBJ1-2, with D perhaps matching TRBD1 (5 bases). This CDR3 spans 13 amino acids. Germline CDR1 is SGHAT and CDR2 is FQNNGV. V was pared by 7 bases and J by 8 bases, with 17 bases between. CDR3 nucleotide sequence: TGTGCCAGCACCATTAGGCGGGGGGAAGGCTACACCTTC. This encodes CASTIRRGEGYTF.

Note on this clone: An end of the junction does not agree with germline; a read error may underlie this. The chain combines TRBV28 with TRBJ2-7, with unresolved D. The CDR3 has 14 residues. Per germline, CDR1 MDHEN and CDR2 SYDVKM. CDR3 DNA sequence: TGTGCCGGCAGTTTATACCGTGGCCCCTACGAGCAGTACTTC. Protein product: CAGSLYRGPYEQYF.

The chain's CDR3 is CASSPTLKSRNTEAFF. CDR3 coding DNA: TGTGCCAGTAGCCCGACGCTTAAGTCTCGTAACACTGAAGCTTTCTTT. The rearrangement links TRBV19 to TRBJ1-1, with no clear D. Trimming stripped 6 bases from V and 2 bases from J, with 19 bases between. Germline V gives CDR1 LNHDA, CDR2 SQIVND (reference sequence). The CDR3 sequence is 16 residues long.

The chain couples TRBV15 to TRBJ2-3; D may match TRBD1 or TRBD2 (6 bases each). V shed 9 bases and J shed 1 base, with 14 bases lying between them. Looked up from germline, CDR1 is LNHNV and CDR2 is YYDKDF (reference sequence). The CDR3 consists of 14 residues. The CDR3 is CATKGGLRTDTQYF. The CDR3 DNA is TGTGCCACGAAAGGGGGACTTCGCACAGATACGCAGTATTTT.

This clone was found a few times. V gene TRBV6-6 combines with J gene TRBJ1-6, with 7 bases that match TRBD1. This CDR3 comprises 15 residues. Per the germline V gene, CDR1 is MNHNY and CDR2 is SVGAGI (reference sequence). Trimming at V came to 2 bases and at J to 7 bases, leaving 5 bases not matched to a gene. The CDR3 sequence is CASSYREQGNSPLHF. DNA of the CDR3: TGTGCCAGCAGTTACAGGGAACAGGGGAATTCACCCCTCCACTTT.

The V and J genes are TRBV2 and TRBJ2-7; 13 bases map to TRBD2. After removal of 6 bases from V and 6 bases from J, the junction contained 5 bases not matched to a gene. The CDR3 length is 14 residues. Germline V CDR1 and CDR2: SNHLY, FYNNEI. The CDR3 DNA follows: TGTGCCAGCAGACCGGGACTAGCGGGGCTCGAGCAGTACTTC. It specifies CASRPGLAGLEQYF. The complete variable domain, with remaining parts taken from reference TRBV2 and TRBJ2-7, reads EPEVTQTPSHQVTQMGQEVILRCVPISNHLYFYWYRQILGQKVEFLVSFYNNEISEKSEIFDDQFSVERPDGSNFTLKIRSTKLEDSAMYFCASRPGLAGLEQYFGPGTRLTVT.

This clone was recorded a few times. The chain uses TRBV11-1 and TRBJ2-3; D perhaps matches TRBD1 (6 bases). Germline assignment: CDR1 SGHAT and CDR2 FQDESV (reference sequence). The CDR3 runs 16 residues. V lost 8 bases and J 2 bases, leaving 20 bases between the germline ends. Here the CDR3 reads CASGPRERGFTDTQYF. For the CDR3, the DNA is TGTGCCAGCGGCCCCAGGGAGAGGGGGTTCACAGATACGCAGTATTTT. Based on the CDR3 plus reference TRBV11-1 and TRBJ2-3, the full variable domain is EAEVAQSPRYKITEKSQAVAFWCDPISGHATLYWYRQILGQGPELLVQFQDESVVDDSQLPKDRFSAERLKGVDSTLKIQPAELGDSAMYLCASGPRERGFTDTQYFGPGTRLTVL.

V and J are TRBV7-2 and TRBJ2-3, with 9 bases that match TRBD1. The junction had 6 bases not matched to a gene; V was cut back by 1 base and J by 4 bases. Germline V gene data show CDR1 as SGHTA and CDR2 as FQGNSA. CDR3 length: 16 amino acids. The CDR3 nucleotides are TGTGCCAGCAGCTTAGGACAGGGGGGAGTTGCAGATACGCAGTATTTT. As protein: CASSLGQGGVADTQYF.

This clone was seen a few times. The genes are TRBV14 and TRBJ1-1; no reliable D call. The CDR3 contains 12 residues. Trimming cost V 2 bases and J 5 bases, with 6 bases left between them. CDR1 SGHDN and CDR2 FVKESK come from the germline V gene. CDR3 amino acids: CASSQRRTEAFF. In DNA form, the CDR3 reads TGTGCCAGCAGCCAAAGGCGGACTGAAGCTTTCTTT.

V is TRBV5-4 and J is TRBJ2-5; a possible D gene is TRBD1 (6 bases). The CDR3 loop spans 14 amino acids. CDR1 SGHNT and CDR2 YYREEE come from the germline V gene (reference sequence). With 2 bases removed from V and 1 base from J, the gap between germline ends came to 9 bases. In DNA form, the CDR3 reads TGTGCCAGCAGCTTACGGACAGCCCAAGAGACCCAGTACTTC. Translated: CASSLRTAQETQYF.

V is TRBV2 and J is TRBJ1-5; 10 bases align to TRBD1. With V trimmed by 9 bases and J by 4 bases, 3 bases remained unmatched. The CDR3 runs to 13 residues. CDR1 is SNHLY, CDR2 FYNNEI, per germline. The chain's CDR3 is CASGQGENQPQHF. The CDR3 DNA follows: TGTGCCAGTGGACAGGGGGAAAATCAGCCCCAGCATTTT.

The rearrangement links TRBV29-1 to TRBJ2-1; 8 nucleotides match TRBD1. The CDR3 contains 15 residues. Germline CDR1 and CDR2: SQVTM and ANQGSEA. V was clipped by 4 bases and J by 3 bases; unmatched bases: 8. This chain's CDR3 is CSVVPLTGVYNEQFF. DNA for the CDR3: TGCAGCGTTGTCCCGTTGACAGGGGTCTACAATGAGCAGTTCTTC.

The chain is built from TRBV7-2 and TRBJ1-6; D not certain. Germline CDR1 and CDR2: SGHTA and FQGNSA. The CDR3 spans 15 residues. V was pared by 1 base and J by 6 bases, with 10 bases between. The CDR3 here is CASSLDSAGNSPLHF. In nucleotides, the CDR3 is TGTGCCAGCAGCTTAGACAGCGCGGGTAATTCACCCCTCCACTTT.

The chain carries TRBV2 and TRBJ1-5, with D uncertain. The V end was cut by 3 bases, the J end by 0 bases, with 6 bases between. The CDR3 covers 14 residues. Germline assignment: CDR1 SNHLY and CDR2 FYNNEI. The CDR3 loop is CASSDKYSNQPQHF. CDR3 nucleotide sequence: TGTGCCAGCAGTGACAAGTATAGCAATCAGCCCCAGCATTTT.

This clone was observed once. The sample carries other DNA sequences with the same CDR3. The chain has TRBV28 and TRBJ2-7; 9 positions agree with TRBD1. The germline gives CDR1 MDHEN, CDR2 SYDVKM. Unmatched junction bases numbered 6, after V lost 6 bases and J lost 3 bases. The CDR3 length is 14 residues. The CDR3 DNA reads TGTGCCAGCAGAGCCCGGGACAGGGTCTACGAGCAGTACTTC. It specifies CASRARDRVYEQYF. Supplemented by reference TRBV28 and TRBJ2-7, the full variable domain reads DVKVTQSSRYLVKRTGEKVFLECVQDMDHENMFWYRQDPGLGLRLIYFSYDVKMKEKGDIPEGYSVSREKKERFSLILESASTNQTSMYLCASRARDRVYEQYFGPGTRLTVT.

The chain carries TRBV30 and TRBJ1-3; D ambiguous. The CDR3 loop spans 12 amino acids. Trimming removed 2 bases at V and 4 bases at J, with 6 bases between. Germline CDR1 and CDR2: GTSNPN and SVGIG (reference sequence). The CDR3 is CAWSSQGNTIYF. CDR3 sequence (DNA): TGTGCCTGGAGTTCACAGGGAAACACCATATATTTT.

The gene calls are TRBV5-1 and TRBJ2-5; 12 positions agree with TRBD2. Trimming took 4 bases from V and 4 from J; bases not matched to a gene: 5. The CDR3 length is 15 residues. Per the germline V gene, CDR1 is SGHRS and CDR2 is YFSETQ. CDR3 bases: TGCGCCAGCAGCGCAAGACTAGCGGGAGTAGAGACCCAGTACTTC. It codes for CASSARLAGVETQYF.

The table lists this clone with a few counts. This chain connects TRBV6-1 to TRBJ1-5, with D maybe TRBD1 (6 bases). CDR3 length: 15 residues. Trimming took 3 bases from V and 3 from J, leaving 12 bases between them. Germline values: CDR1 MNHNS, CDR2 SASEGT. CDR3 in DNA: TGTGCCAGCAGTGACATTACAGGGTTCAATCAGCCCCAGCATTTT. It codes for CASSDITGFNQPQHF.

Remarks on this clone: This sequence may be a read error, since a much larger clone differs from it by one base. V is TRBV4-2 and J is TRBJ2-5; TRBD1 aligns across 7 bases. This CDR3 region has 12 residues. In germline, CDR1 is LGHNA, CDR2 YNFKEQ. The V gene end was trimmed by 4 bases and the J gene end by 4 bases; junction bases not matched to a gene: 0. Here the CDR3 reads CASSPGGETQYF. CDR3 nucleotides: TGTGCCAGCAGCCCAGGGGGAGAGACCCAGTACTTC.

The CDR3 reads CASSPREGANTGELFF. In DNA form, the CDR3 reads TGTGCCAGCTCACCCCGGGAGGGGGCGAACACCGGGGAGCTGTTTTTT. The J gene is TRBJ2-2, the V gene TRBV18; 8 nucleotides agree with TRBD2. V lost 3 bases and J lost 0; bases outside the gene matches: 3. Germline CDR1 KGHSH, CDR2 LQKENI. The CDR3 is 16 amino acids.

This chain links TRBV27 with TRBJ1-3; D is uncertain. The CDR3 totals 13 residues. Germline V lookup: CDR1 MNHEY, CDR2 SMNVEV (reference sequence). Between the trimmed V and J ends, which lost 6 bases and 3 bases, there was a span of 9 bases. Here the CDR3 DNA reads TGTGCCAGCAGGCCTAACAGTGGAAACACCATATATTTT. It translates to CASRPNSGNTIYF.

In this sample, this clone turned up once. The genes are TRBV7-2 and TRBJ2-7; 10 bases fit TRBD2. Germline-derived CDR1 and CDR2 are SGHTA and FQGNSA. CDR3 length: 14 residues. With 6 bases clipped from V and 0 bases from J, the junction kept 2 bases outside the gene matches. CDR3 protein: CASSLAGDSYEQYF. In DNA, the CDR3 is TGTGCCAGCAGTCTAGCGGGAGACTCCTACGAGCAGTACTTC.